This T cell receptor (beta chain) was sequenced during a study of naive and memory T cell subsets. Germline loops: CDR1 SGHRS, CDR2 YFSETQ. The CDR3 loop spans 15 amino acids. The V and J ends lost 6 bases and 0 bases respectively, with 12 bases between them. Notes on this clonotype: Its antigen remains unidentified.

Findings of the study overall: Especially in CD8 cells, naive repertoires contained a few larger clonotypes, possibly CD45RA-re-expressing memory cells. Clonotypes here are unpaired alpha or beta chain sequences.

Both TRBC1 and TRBC2 were covered by a beta constant-region primer of two equimolar oligonucleotides. The ligated cDNA underwent four PCR rounds using SP2 and nested alpha and beta constant-region primers. TCRdb redid the calling of the UMI-ligation and nested PCR reads with MiXCR, one entry per CDR3 protein. The sample has roughly 100,000 distinct CDR3 sequences, about 11% seen once. Four subsets defined by CD45RA and CD27 were sorted after CD3, CD4, CD8 and live/dead staining. The sequence came from a human donor in good health. Input material: naive CD4+ T cells from blood. This chain links TRBV5-1 with TRBJ2-2; maybe TRBD1 (6 bases). As DNA, the CDR3 is TGCGCCAGCAACGCAGGGGTGCCGAACACCGGGGAGCTGTTTTTT. Its translation: CASNAGVPNTGELFF.